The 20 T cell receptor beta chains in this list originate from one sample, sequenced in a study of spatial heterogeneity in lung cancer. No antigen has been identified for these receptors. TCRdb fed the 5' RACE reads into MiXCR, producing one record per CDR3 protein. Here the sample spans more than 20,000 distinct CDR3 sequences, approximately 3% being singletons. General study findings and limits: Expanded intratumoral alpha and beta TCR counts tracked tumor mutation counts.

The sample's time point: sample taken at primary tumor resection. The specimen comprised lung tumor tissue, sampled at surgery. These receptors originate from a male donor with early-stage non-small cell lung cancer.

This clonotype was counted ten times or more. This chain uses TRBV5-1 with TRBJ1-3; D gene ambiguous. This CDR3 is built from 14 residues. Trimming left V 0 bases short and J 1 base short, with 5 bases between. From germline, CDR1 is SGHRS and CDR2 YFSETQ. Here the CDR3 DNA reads TGCGCCAGCAGCTTGGGACAATCTGGAAACACCATATATTTT. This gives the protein CASSLGQSGNTIYF.

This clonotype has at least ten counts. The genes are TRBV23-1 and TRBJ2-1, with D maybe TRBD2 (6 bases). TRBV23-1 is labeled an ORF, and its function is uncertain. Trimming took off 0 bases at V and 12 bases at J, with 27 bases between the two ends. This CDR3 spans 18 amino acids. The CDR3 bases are TGCGCCAGCAGTCAATCCGGAGAACCGGATAACCGGGACTCGGTGCAGTTCTTC. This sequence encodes CASSQSGEPDNRDSVQFF.

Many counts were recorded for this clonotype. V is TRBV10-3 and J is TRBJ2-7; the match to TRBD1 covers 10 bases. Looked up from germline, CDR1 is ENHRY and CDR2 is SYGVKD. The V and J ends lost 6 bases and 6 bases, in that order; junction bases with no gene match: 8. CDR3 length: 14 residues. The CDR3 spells CAIRGTGVWPEQYF. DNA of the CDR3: TGTGCCATCAGAGGGACAGGGGTTTGGCCCGAGCAGTACTTC.

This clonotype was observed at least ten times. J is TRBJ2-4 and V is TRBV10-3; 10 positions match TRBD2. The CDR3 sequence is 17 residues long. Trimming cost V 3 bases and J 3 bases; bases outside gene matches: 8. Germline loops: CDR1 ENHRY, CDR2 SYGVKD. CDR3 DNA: TGTGCCATCAGTGACCCCAGCGGGAGGGGGGACAAAAACATTCAGTACTTC. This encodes CAISDPSGRGDKNIQYF.

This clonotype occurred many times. CDR3 region: CASSGGGVNEQFF. For the CDR3, the DNA is TGCGCCAGCTCCGGGGGGGGAGTCAATGAGCAGTTCTTC. The V gene is TRBV5-1, the J gene TRBJ2-1, with 8 bases that match TRBD2. The CDR3 is 13 amino acids. V was clipped by 7 bases and J by 6 bases; unmatched bases: 6. CDR1 is SGHRS and CDR2 is YFSETQ in the germline V gene.

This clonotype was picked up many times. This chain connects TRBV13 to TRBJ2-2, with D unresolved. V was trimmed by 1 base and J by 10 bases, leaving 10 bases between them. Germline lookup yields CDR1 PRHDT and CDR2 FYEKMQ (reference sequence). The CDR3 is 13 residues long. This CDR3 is CASSLVPPTELFF. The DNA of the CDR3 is TGTGCCAGCAGCTTAGTCCCCCCAACGGAGCTGTTTTTT.

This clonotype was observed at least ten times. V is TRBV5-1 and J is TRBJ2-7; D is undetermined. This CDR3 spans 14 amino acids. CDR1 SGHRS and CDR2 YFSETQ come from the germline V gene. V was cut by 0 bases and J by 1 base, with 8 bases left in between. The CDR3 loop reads CASSLASQSYEQYF. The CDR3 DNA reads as TGCGCCAGCAGCTTGGCCAGTCAGTCCTACGAGCAGTACTTC.

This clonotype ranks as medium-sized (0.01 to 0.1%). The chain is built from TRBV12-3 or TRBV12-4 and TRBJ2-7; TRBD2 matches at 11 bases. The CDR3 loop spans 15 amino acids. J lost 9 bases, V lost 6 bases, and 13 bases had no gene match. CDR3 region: CASSPGTSGPLVQYF. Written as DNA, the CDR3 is TGTGCCAGCAGCCCAGGGACTAGCGGCCCCTTGGTGCAGTACTTC.

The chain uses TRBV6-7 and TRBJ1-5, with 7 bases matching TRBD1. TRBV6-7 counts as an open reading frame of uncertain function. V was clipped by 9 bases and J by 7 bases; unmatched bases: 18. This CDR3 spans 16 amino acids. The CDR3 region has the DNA TGTGCCAGTCTCCGGTGGAGCGACAGGGAAGGGCAGCCCCAGCATTTT. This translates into CASLRWSDREGQPQHF.

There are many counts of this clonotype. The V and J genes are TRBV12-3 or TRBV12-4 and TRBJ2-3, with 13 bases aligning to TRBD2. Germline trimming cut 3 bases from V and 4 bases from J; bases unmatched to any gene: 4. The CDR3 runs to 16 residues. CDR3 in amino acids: CASSFRTSGRADTQYF. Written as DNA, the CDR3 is TGTGCCAGCAGTTTCCGGACTAGCGGGAGAGCAGATACGCAGTATTTT.

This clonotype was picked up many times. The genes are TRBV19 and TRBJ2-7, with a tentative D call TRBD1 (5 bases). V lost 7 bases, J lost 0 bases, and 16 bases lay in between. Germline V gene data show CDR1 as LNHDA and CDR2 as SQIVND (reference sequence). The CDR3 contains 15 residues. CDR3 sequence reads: CASTQGHPSSYEQYF. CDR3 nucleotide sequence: TGTGCCAGTACCCAAGGACATCCGAGCTCCTACGAGCAGTACTTC.

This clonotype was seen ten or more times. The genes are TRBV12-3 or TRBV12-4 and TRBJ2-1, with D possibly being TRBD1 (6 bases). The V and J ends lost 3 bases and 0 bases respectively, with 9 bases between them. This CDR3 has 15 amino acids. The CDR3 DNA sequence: TGTGCCAGCAGTTTCGGGACACCCTCCTACAATGAGCAGTTCTTC. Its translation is CASSFGTPSYNEQFF.

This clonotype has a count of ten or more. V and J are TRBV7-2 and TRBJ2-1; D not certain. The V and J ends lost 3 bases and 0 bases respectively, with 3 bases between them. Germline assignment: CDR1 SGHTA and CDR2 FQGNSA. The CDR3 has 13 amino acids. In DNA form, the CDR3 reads TGTGCCAGCAGCTTCTTCTCCTACAATGAGCAGTTCTTC. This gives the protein CASSFFSYNEQFF.

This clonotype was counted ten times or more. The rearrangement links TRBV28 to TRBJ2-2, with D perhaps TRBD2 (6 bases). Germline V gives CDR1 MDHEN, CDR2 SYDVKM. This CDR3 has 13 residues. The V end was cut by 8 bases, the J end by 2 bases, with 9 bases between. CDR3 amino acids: CASALANTGELFF. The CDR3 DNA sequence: TGTGCCAGCGCACTAGCTAACACCGGGGAGCTGTTTTTT.

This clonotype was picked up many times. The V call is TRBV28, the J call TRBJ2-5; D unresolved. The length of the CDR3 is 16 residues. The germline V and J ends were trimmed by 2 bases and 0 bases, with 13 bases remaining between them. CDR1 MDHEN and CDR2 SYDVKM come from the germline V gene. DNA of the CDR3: TGTGCCAGCAGTTTAATCGGTCCTGGGTACCAAGAGACCCAGTACTTC. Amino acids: CASSLIGPGYQETQYF. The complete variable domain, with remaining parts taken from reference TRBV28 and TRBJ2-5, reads DVKVTQSSRYLVKRTGEKVFLECVQDMDHENMFWYRQDPGLGLRLIYFSYDVKMKEKGDIPEGYSVSREKKERFSLILESASTNQTSMYLCASSLIGPGYQETQYFGPGTRLLVL.

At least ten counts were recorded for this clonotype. The DNA of the CDR3 is TGTGCCAGCAGTCCCATGACCAAAAACATTCAGTACTTC. Amino acids: CASSPMTKNIQYF. The rearrangement joins TRBV12-3 or TRBV12-4 to TRBJ2-4, with D uncertain. There are 13 residues in the CDR3. Trimming took off 5 bases at V and 2 bases at J, with 7 bases between the two ends.

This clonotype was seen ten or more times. For the CDR3, the DNA is TGTGCCAGCAGATATAGCCCTAATCAGCCCCAGCATTTT. Translated: CASRYSPNQPQHF. The chain couples TRBV6-1 to TRBJ1-5, with D hard to call. V was clipped by 6 bases and J by 4 bases, with 10 bases between them. Germline assignment: CDR1 MNHNS and CDR2 SASEGT. CDR3 length: 13 residues.

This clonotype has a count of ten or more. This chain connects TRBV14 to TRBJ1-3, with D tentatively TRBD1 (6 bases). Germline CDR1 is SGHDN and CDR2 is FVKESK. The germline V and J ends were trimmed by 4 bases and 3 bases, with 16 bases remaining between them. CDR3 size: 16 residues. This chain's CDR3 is CASSRRDTIIGNTIYF. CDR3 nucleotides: TGTGCCAGCAGCCGCCGGGACACAATCATTGGAAACACCATATATTTT.

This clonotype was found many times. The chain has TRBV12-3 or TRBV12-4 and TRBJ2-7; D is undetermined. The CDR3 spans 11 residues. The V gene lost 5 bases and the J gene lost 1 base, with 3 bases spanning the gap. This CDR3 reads CASSQSYEQYF. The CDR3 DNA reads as TGTGCCAGCAGTCAGTCCTACGAGCAGTACTTC.

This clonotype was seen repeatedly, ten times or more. CDR3 sequence reads: CASSLYSSYNEQFF. The CDR3 nucleotides are TGTGCCAGCAGTCTATATAGCTCCTACAATGAGCAGTTCTTC. V and J are TRBV28 and TRBJ2-1; D unclear. Germline lookup yields CDR1 MDHEN and CDR2 SYDVKM. The CDR3 consists of 14 residues. V shed 5 bases and J shed 0 bases, with 8 bases lying between them. The full variable domain, completed using reference TRBV28 and TRBJ2-1, is DVKVTQSSRYLVKRTGEKVFLECVQDMDHENMFWYRQDPGLGLRLIYFSYDVKMKEKGDIPEGYSVSREKKERFSLILESASTNQTSMYLCASSLYSSYNEQFFGPGTRLTVL.